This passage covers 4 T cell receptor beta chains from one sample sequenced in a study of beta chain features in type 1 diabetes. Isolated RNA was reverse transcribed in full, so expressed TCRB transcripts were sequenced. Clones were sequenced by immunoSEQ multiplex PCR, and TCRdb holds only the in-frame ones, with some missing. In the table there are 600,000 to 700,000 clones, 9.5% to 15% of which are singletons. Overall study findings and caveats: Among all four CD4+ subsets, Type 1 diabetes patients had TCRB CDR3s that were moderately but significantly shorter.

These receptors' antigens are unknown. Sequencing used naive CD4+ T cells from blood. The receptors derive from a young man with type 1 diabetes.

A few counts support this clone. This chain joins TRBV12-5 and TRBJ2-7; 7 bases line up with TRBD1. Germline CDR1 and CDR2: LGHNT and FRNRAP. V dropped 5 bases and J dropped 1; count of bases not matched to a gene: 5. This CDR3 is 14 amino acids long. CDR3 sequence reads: CASGDRDGSYEQYF. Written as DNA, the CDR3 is TGTGCTAGTGGTGACAGGGATGGGTCCTACGAGCAGTACTTC.

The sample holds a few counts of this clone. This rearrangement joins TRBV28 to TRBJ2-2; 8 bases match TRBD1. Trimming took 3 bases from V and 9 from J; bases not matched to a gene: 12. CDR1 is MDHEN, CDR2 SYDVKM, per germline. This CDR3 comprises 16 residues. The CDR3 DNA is TGTGCCAGCAGTTTGGCCGGACAGGGTCATGGGAGGGAGCTGTTTTTT. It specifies CASSLAGQGHGRELFF.

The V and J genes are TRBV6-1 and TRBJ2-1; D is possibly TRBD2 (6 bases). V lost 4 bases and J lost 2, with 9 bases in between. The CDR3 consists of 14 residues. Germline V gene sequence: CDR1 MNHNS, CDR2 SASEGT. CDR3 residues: CASSGRGAYNEQFF. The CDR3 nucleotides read TGTGCCAGCAGTGGGCGGGGCGCCTACAATGAGCAGTTCTTC.

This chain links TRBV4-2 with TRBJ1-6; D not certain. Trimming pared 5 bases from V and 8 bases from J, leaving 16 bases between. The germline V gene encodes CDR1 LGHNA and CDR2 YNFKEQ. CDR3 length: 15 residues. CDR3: CASSAGGREDSPLHF. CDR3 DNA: TGTGCCAGCAGCGCAGGAGGGCGGGAAGATTCACCCCTCCACTTT.